The present TCR beta chain was sequenced within a study of cytomegalovirus exposure and HLA in healthy donors. Background on the study: Unique TCRs numbering around 85 million, obtained from HLA-typed donors, made up an early data release.

Study-wide results and caveats: Reported performance of the classifier showed diagnosis of cytomegalovirus status with high specificity and sensitivity.

60 Vbeta and 13 Jbeta primers were used in PCR. The repertoire was sequenced with immunoSEQ multiplex PCR; TCRdb's copy has only in-frame clones and lacks some. The data contain about 150,000 clones, roughly 85% of them singletons. To note about this clone: Its antigen is undetermined.

Sequencing was performed on PBMCs. This clonotype was obtained from a male donor in good health and CMV-seronegative.

The CDR3: CASSRQGRDTGELFF. CDR3 nucleotide sequence: TGTGCCAGCAGCCGACAGGGACGGGACACCGGGGAGCTGTTTTTT. The V and J genes are TRBV7-3 and TRBJ2-2; 7 bases fit TRBD1. The CDR3 loop spans 15 amino acids. CDR1 is SGHTA, CDR2 FQGTGA, per germline. Losses at the gene ends were 5 bases for V and 3 bases for J; bases not matched to a gene: 6.